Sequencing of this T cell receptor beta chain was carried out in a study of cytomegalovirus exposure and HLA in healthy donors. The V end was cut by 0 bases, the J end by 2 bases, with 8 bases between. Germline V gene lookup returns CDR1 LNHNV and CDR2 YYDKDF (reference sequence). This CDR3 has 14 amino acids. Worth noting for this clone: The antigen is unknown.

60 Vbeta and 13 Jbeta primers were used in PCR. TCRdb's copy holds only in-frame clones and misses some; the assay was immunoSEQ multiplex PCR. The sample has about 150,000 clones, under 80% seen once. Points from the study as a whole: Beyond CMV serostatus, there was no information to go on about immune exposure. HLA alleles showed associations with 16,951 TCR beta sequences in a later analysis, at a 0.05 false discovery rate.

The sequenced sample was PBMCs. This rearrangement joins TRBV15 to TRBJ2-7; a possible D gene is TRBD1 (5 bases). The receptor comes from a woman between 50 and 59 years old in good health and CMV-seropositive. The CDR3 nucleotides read TGTGCCACCAGCAGAGACAGGGCAACCTACGAGCAGTACTTC. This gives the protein CATSRDRATYEQYF.